This TCR beta chain was sequenced for a study of blood T cell repertoires in COVID-19. As for the study in general: The analysed material was cDNA or gDNA that came from T cells, B-cell-depleted T cells, or PBMCs.

Looked up from germline, CDR1 is KGHSH and CDR2 is LQKENI. Trimming took off 3 bases at V and 6 bases at J, with 5 bases between the two ends. The CDR3 runs to 11 residues. Repertoires were generated with immunoSEQ multiplex PCR, while TCRdb's copy carries only in-frame clones and drops some. The sample includes roughly 670,000 clones, 90% of them seen just once. With respect to this clone: The sample contains more than one DNA sequence encoding this CDR3.

The rearrangement joins TRBV18 to TRBJ1-1; D not certain. The source material was peripheral blood. The TCR originated in a woman under 30 with acute or convalescent COVID-19. The CDR3 DNA is TGTGCCAGCTCACCCGGTGCTGAAGCTTTCTTT. Encoded protein: CASSPGAEAFF.